These 11 T cell receptor beta chains came from one sample sequenced in a study of blood T cell repertoires in COVID-19. The assay was immunoSEQ multiplex PCR, and TCRdb's table has in-frame clones only and misses some. Of some 250,000 clones in the sample, around 88% were seen once. The sample comprised PBMCs or T cells enriched from blood (not recorded which). The receptors shown here come from a man aged 40-49 years who had recovered from COVID-19.

This clone appeared a single time. The V call is TRBV2, the J call TRBJ2-7, with D perhaps TRBD2 (5 bases). The CDR3 is 12 residues long. CDR1 is SNHLY and CDR2 is FYNNEI in the germline V gene. The ends were cut back, 7 bases at V and 12 bases at J, with 19 bases in the middle. As DNA, the CDR3 is TGTGCCAGCACGCGGGTCCTACGTGGTCTGTACTTC. Translating it yields CASTRVLRGLYF.

To note about this clone: This CDR3 is also generated by other DNA sequences in the sample. The rearrangement uses TRBV19 and TRBJ2-5; unclear D gene. Trimming shortened V by 0 bases and J by 2 bases, and 4 bases separated the two germline ends. The CDR3 has 13 amino acids. CDR1 and CDR2 (germline): LNHDA, SQIVND (reference sequence). Here the CDR3 reads CASSIDRQETQYF. CDR3 coding DNA: TGTGCCAGTAGTATAGACAGGCAAGAGACCCAGTACTTC.

This chain links TRBV5-1 with TRBJ2-1; 11 bases are shared with TRBD2. Germline V CDR1 and CDR2: SGHRS, YFSETQ. V was pared by 0 bases and J by 7 bases, with 9 bases of the junction left unmatched. The CDR3 consists of 17 residues. The CDR3 is CASSLGIIAGGLNEQFF. The CDR3 region has the DNA TGCGCCAGCAGCTTGGGGATTATAGCGGGAGGGCTAAATGAGCAGTTCTTC.

V gene TRBV7-2 combines with J gene TRBJ2-1; 9 nucleotides align to TRBD1. CDR1 and CDR2 from the germline V gene are SGHTA and FQGNSA. The ends lost 6 bases at V and 7 bases at J; junction bases unmatched: 7. This CDR3 has 14 residues. In nucleotides, the CDR3 is TGTGCCAGCAGACAGGGGGCGCTTGGTAATGAGCAGTTCTTC. Its translation is CASRQGALGNEQFF.

This clone was observed at least ten times. This chain links TRBV5-1 with TRBJ2-3; D not certain. This CDR3 contains 13 residues. Germline V gene sequence: CDR1 SGHRS, CDR2 YFSETQ. V shed 4 bases and J shed 1 base, with 7 bases lying between them. CDR3 DNA: TGCGCCAGCAGCGCGGTGGGCACAGATACGCAGTATTTT. This encodes CASSAVGTDTQYF.

CDR3 sequence: CSVAPPAGVGNEQYF. The CDR3 DNA follows: TGCAGCGTTGCCCCTCCAGCGGGAGTGGGAAACGAGCAGTACTTC. The rearrangement uses TRBV29-1 and TRBJ2-7; TRBD2 agrees at 8 bases. V lost 4 bases, J lost 5 bases, and 13 bases stayed unmatched. CDR1 and CDR2 (germline): SQVTM, ANQGSEA. The CDR3 has 15 residues.

A single count supports this clone. CDR3 coding DNA: TGTGCCAGCAGCTCCCGGACAGGATCGTCCTACGAGCAGTACTTC. Translation gives CASSSRTGSSYEQYF. The rearrangement uses TRBV5-4 and TRBJ2-7, with 7 nucleotides matching TRBD1. Germline V gene sequence: CDR1 SGHNT, CDR2 YYREEE (reference sequence). There are 15 residues in the CDR3. Trimming cost V 3 bases and J 1 base; bases outside gene matches: 7.

The V gene is TRBV19, the J gene TRBJ2-7; D possibly corresponds to TRBD1 (6 bases). Germline loops: CDR1 LNHDA, CDR2 SQIVND (reference sequence). This CDR3 region has 12 residues. The germline V and J ends were trimmed by 1 base and 6 bases, with 7 bases remaining between them. CDR3 amino acids: CASSIAGVEQYF. In DNA, the CDR3 is TGTGCCAGTAGTATAGCAGGGGTCGAGCAGTACTTC.

V gene TRBV7-2 combines with J gene TRBJ1-1; 8 bases map to TRBD1. The CDR3 has 17 residues. Germline assignment: CDR1 SGHTA and CDR2 FQGNSA. Unmatched junction bases numbered 13, after V lost 2 bases and J lost 5 bases. The CDR3 DNA reads TGTGCCAGCAGCTTAATCCTTGGCAGGGGGCTGGGTACTGAAGCTTTCTTT. It specifies CASSLILGRGLGTEAFF. Supplemented by reference TRBV7-2 and TRBJ1-1, the full variable domain reads GAGVSQSPSNKVTEKGKDVELRCDPISGHTALYWYRQSLGQGLEFLIYFQGNSAPDKSGLPSDRFSAERTGGSVSTLTIQRTQQEDSAVYLCASSLILGRGLGTEAFFGQGTRLTVV.

This sequence joins TRBV18 and TRBJ2-3, with D possibly TRBD2 on 5 matching bases. CDR3 length: 16 residues. Germline lookup yields CDR1 KGHSH and CDR2 LQKENI. V was clipped by 6 bases and J by 0 bases, with 16 bases between them. DNA of the CDR3: TGTGCCAGCTCTCCAAATAGCGTGAGTAGCACAGATACGCAGTATTTT. It is translated as CASSPNSVSSTDTQYF.

The chain uses TRBV19 and TRBJ2-7; 7 nucleotides align to TRBD1. CDR3 length: 13 residues. V was clipped by 8 bases and J by 4 bases; unmatched bases: 8. Germline V gene sequence: CDR1 LNHDA, CDR2 SQIVND (reference sequence). DNA for the CDR3: TGTGCCAGTGCGCCAGGGGGTGGATACGAGCAGTACTTC. This translates into CASAPGGGYEQYF.